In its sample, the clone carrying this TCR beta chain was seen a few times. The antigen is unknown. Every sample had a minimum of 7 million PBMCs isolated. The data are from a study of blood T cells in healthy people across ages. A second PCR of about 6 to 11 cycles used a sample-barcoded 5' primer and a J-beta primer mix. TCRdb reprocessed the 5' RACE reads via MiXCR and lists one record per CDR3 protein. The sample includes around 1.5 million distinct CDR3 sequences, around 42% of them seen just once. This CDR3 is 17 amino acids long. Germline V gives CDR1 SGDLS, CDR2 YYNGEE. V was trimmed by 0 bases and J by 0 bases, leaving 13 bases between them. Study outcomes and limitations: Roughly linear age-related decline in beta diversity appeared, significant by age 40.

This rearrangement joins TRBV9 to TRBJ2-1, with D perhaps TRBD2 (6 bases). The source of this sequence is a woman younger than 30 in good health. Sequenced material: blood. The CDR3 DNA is TGTGCCAGCAGCGTAGGAAGCGCGGGGAGCTCCTACAATGAGCAGTTCTTC. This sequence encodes CASSVGSAGSSYNEQFF.